The 26 T cell receptor beta chains listed next were all sequenced from one sample in a study of early T cells in non-severe SARS-CoV-2 infection. Via MiXCR, TCRdb re-called the 5' RACE reads, giving one row per CDR3 protein. The repertoire consists of about 81,000 distinct CDR3 sequences, with 13% to 15% occurring once and the leading ten covering approximately 11%. Sequenced input: whole blood. Source of these receptors: an adult who was a healthcare worker with PCR-confirmed SARS-CoV-2 infection or an uninfected control (not recorded which).

V and J are TRBV11-2 and TRBJ1-2; a weak D match, TRBD1 (5 bases). CDR1 SGHAT and CDR2 FQNNGV come from the germline V gene. The CDR3 runs to 12 residues. V gave up 0 bases and J gave up 6 bases, with 5 bases separating them. The CDR3, as DNA: TGTGCCAGCAGCTTAGAAGGGGATGGCTACACCTTC. Its translation: CASSLEGDGYTF.

The rearrangement joins TRBV19 to TRBJ2-2, with 7 bases aligning to TRBD1. The CDR3 is made up of 19 amino acids. CDR1 is LNHDA, CDR2 SQIVND, per germline (reference sequence). The V and J ends lost 5 bases and 0 bases, in that order; junction bases with no gene match: 15. This chain's CDR3 is CASSLTHLRGGTNTGELFF. For the CDR3, the DNA is TGTGCCAGTAGTCTTACTCATCTCCGAGGGGGCACGAACACCGGGGAGCTGTTTTTT.

This clonotype was found a few times. This chain uses TRBV14 with TRBJ2-5; 8 bases line up with TRBD2. Germline V lookup: CDR1 SGHDN, CDR2 FVKESK. J was trimmed by 4 bases and V by 2 bases; bases with no gene match: 6. The CDR3 consists of 15 residues. For the CDR3, the DNA is TGTGCCAGCAGCCAATTACTAGCGGCGAGAGAGACCCAGTACTTC. This encodes CASSQLLAARETQYF.

On this clonotype: A much larger clone differs by one base, so this may be a read error. The chain couples TRBV12-3 or TRBV12-4 to TRBJ1-1, with D tentatively TRBD1 (5 bases). Trimming shortened V by 6 bases and J by 5 bases, and 10 bases separated the two germline ends. There are 12 residues in the CDR3. CDR3 in amino acids: CASSQRQTEAFF. CDR3 in DNA: TGTGCCAGCAGCCAAAGACAGACTGAAGCTTTCTTT.

This clonotype was observed at least ten times. The rearrangement uses TRBV7-2 and TRBJ1-1; D remains ambiguous. The CDR3 has 13 amino acids. In germline, CDR1 is SGHTA, CDR2 FQGNSA. V dropped 2 bases and J dropped 5 bases, with 9 bases sitting between them. CDR3 nucleotides: TGTGCCAGCAGCTTATTCGCCAGGACTGAAGCTTTCTTT. Encoded protein: CASSLFARTEAFF.

The chain links TRBV20-1 to TRBJ1-6; D may be TRBD1 (5 bases). This CDR3 has 19 residues. Trimming removed 0 bases at V and 0 bases at J, with 18 bases between. Per the germline V gene, CDR1 is DFQATT and CDR2 is SNEGSKA (reference sequence). The DNA for the CDR3 is TGCAGTGCTAGAGACCCAACAGGTTTCCAGAGCTCCTATAATTCACCCCTCCACTTT. Protein product: CSARDPTGFQSSYNSPLHF.

This clonotype was observed at least ten times. The V gene is TRBV9, the J gene TRBJ1-1; TRBD1 might be the D (5 bases). Looked up from germline, CDR1 is SGDLS and CDR2 is YYNGEE. With 4 bases removed from V and 3 bases from J, the gap between germline ends came to 16 bases. CDR3 length: 15 residues. CDR3 in DNA: TGTGCCAGCAGCCCGGGCGTGGGGGTTGACACTGAAGCTTTCTTT. This gives the protein CASSPGVGVDTEAFF.

The chain combines TRBV5-5 with TRBJ2-7; 8 bases match TRBD1. The CDR3 has 13 residues. The V gene end was trimmed by 4 bases and the J gene end by 7 bases; junction bases not matched to a gene: 7. CDR1 and CDR2 (germline): SGHKS, YYEKEE (reference sequence). CDR3 region: CASSPTGALEQYF. CDR3 coding DNA: TGTGCCAGCAGCCCGACAGGGGCCTTGGAGCAGTACTTC.

This clonotype was detected only a few times. The J gene is TRBJ2-2, the V gene TRBV7-2; 10 nucleotides line up with TRBD2. CDR1 and CDR2 from the germline V gene are SGHTA and FQGNSA. This CDR3 has 16 amino acids. V was pared by 5 bases and J by 5 bases, with 8 bases of the junction left unmatched. CDR3 sequence reads: CASSRASGGPTGELFF. The CDR3 nucleotides read TGTGCCAGCAGCAGGGCTAGCGGGGGACCTACCGGGGAGCTGTTTTTT.

The rearrangement uses TRBV19 and TRBJ2-1; tentative D call: TRBD2 (7 bases). Trimming removed 5 bases at V and 2 bases at J, with 13 bases between. The germline V gene has CDR1 LNHDA and CDR2 SQIVND (reference sequence). The CDR3 is made up of 15 amino acids. The CDR3: CASSLRGATYNEQFF. The CDR3 nucleotides read TGTGCCAGTAGTCTACGGGGGGCAACCTACAATGAGCAGTTCTTC.

The V and J genes are TRBV29-1 and TRBJ2-3; D is possibly TRBD2 (6 bases). Germline V gene sequence: CDR1 SQVTM, CDR2 ANQGSEA. V lost 7 bases, J lost 2 bases, and 16 bases lay in between. The CDR3 runs 14 residues. CDR3 DNA: TGCAGCGGGAGGGACGGGATTACCACAGATACGCAGTATTTT. Translating gives CSGRDGITTDTQYF.

This chain joins TRBV18 and TRBJ1-6; D unclear. Between the trimmed V and J ends, which lost 2 bases and 7 bases, there was a span of 9 bases. Germline V gene sequence: CDR1 KGHSH, CDR2 LQKENI. The CDR3 runs to 14 residues. In DNA, the CDR3 is TGTGCCAGCTCACCAACTACCGTAAATTCACCCCTCCACTTT. This codes for CASSPTTVNSPLHF.

This clonotype has at least ten counts. The J gene is TRBJ2-5, the V gene TRBV12-3 or TRBV12-4, with D unresolved. CDR3 size: 12 residues. The V end lost 6 bases, the J end lost 4 bases, and 9 bases lay between the germline ends. CDR3 residues: CASSVLGETQYF. The DNA for the CDR3 is TGTGCCAGCAGCGTTTTAGGAGAGACCCAGTACTTC.

V usage is TRBV6-5 and J usage is TRBJ2-3; D possibly corresponds to TRBD2 (5 bases). The CDR3 sequence is 16 residues long. Trimming cost V 0 bases and J 1 base, with 11 bases left between them. Germline CDR1 MNHEY, CDR2 SVGAGI. The CDR3 bases are TGTGCCAGCAGTTACTCGAGGGCTGGGGGCACAGATACGCAGTATTTT. It translates to CASSYSRAGGTDTQYF.

This clonotype was picked up a small number of times. This rearrangement joins TRBV29-1 to TRBJ2-5, with 8 bases aligning to TRBD1. Trimming took 1 base from V and 5 from J; bases not matched to a gene: 6. The CDR3 covers 14 residues. The V gene's germline CDR1 is SQVTM and CDR2 ANQGSEA. In DNA, the CDR3 is TGCAGCGTTGAAGTGGCAGGGGGCAGGGAGACCCAGTACTTC. It specifies CSVEVAGGRETQYF.

This clonotype has more than one count but fewer than ten. CDR3: CASSFFSGSSTDTQYF. CDR3 sequence (DNA): TGTGCCAGCAGCTTCTTTAGCGGGTCTAGCACAGATACGCAGTATTTT. The chain links TRBV7-2 to TRBJ2-3; 7 nucleotides line up with TRBD2. Germline lookup yields CDR1 SGHTA and CDR2 FQGNSA. The CDR3 runs to 16 residues. The V segment lost 3 bases and the J segment 0 bases; nucleotides outside the gene matches: 6.

The chain uses TRBV7-2 and TRBJ2-5, with D perhaps matching TRBD2 (5 bases). The CDR3 is made up of 13 amino acids. Deletions cut 4 bases from V and 2 bases from J, with 8 bases between. From germline, CDR1 is SGHTA and CDR2 FQGNSA. CDR3 residues: CASSYSGQETQYF. CDR3 bases: TGTGCCAGCAGCTACAGCGGACAAGAGACCCAGTACTTC.

This clonotype was seen many times. The chain uses TRBV20-1 and TRBJ1-2; D is ambiguous. This CDR3 has 13 residues. From germline, CDR1 is DFQATT and CDR2 SNEGSKA (reference sequence). V lost 6 bases, J lost 8 bases, and 19 bases lay in between. The CDR3 loop reads CSAPRGVAGGYTF. The CDR3 nucleotides are TGCAGTGCCCCCCGCGGGGTGGCCGGGGGCTACACCTTC.

A few counts support this clonotype. The chain carries TRBV6-2 or TRBV6-3 and TRBJ2-3; the D gene is possibly TRBD2 (5 bases). The CDR3 runs 15 residues. Germline loops: CDR1 MNHEY, CDR2 SVGEGT. Between the trimmed V and J ends, which lost 0 bases and 5 bases, there was a span of 12 bases. The CDR3 coding sequence is TGTGCCAGCAGTTACTCCGGCGGGCCGGGAGATACGCAGTATTTT. This sequence encodes CASSYSGGPGDTQYF.

This clonotype was observed at least ten times. J is TRBJ2-3 and V is TRBV10-3, with D perhaps matching TRBD2 (5 bases). The CDR3 covers 14 residues. Trimming removed 4 bases at V and 2 bases at J, with 10 bases between. CDR1 ENHRY and CDR2 SYGVKD come from the germline V gene. This chain's CDR3 is CAISVAGITDTQYF. CDR3 coding DNA: TGTGCCATCAGTGTGGCGGGTATCACAGATACGCAGTATTTT.

This sequence joins TRBV6-6 and TRBJ1-6; D gene uncertain. V shed 2 bases and J shed 6 bases, with 11 bases lying between them. Germline V gene sequence: CDR1 MNHNY, CDR2 SVGAGI (reference sequence). There are 15 residues in the CDR3. CDR3 loop: CASSYDNGRNSPLHF. CDR3 sequence (DNA): TGTGCCAGCAGTTACGATAATGGCCGTAATTCACCCCTCCACTTT.

This clonotype was seen a few times. The rearrangement links TRBV29-1 to TRBJ2-5; weak D call: TRBD2 (6 bases). From germline, CDR1 is SQVTM and CDR2 ANQGSEA. This CDR3 region has 11 residues. V lost 7 bases and J lost 1, with 7 bases in between. The chain's CDR3 is CSGDFQETQYF. As DNA, the CDR3 is TGCAGCGGGGACTTCCAAGAGACCCAGTACTTC.

The rearrangement links TRBV6-5 to TRBJ2-2; 7 nucleotides line up with TRBD1. This CDR3 region has 13 residues. CDR1 is MNHEY, CDR2 SVGAGI, per germline. V gave up 0 bases and J gave up 13 bases; unmatched junction bases: 5. CDR3 in DNA: TGTGCCAGCAGTTACTCGGGGGACAGTGGGCTGTTTTTT. This sequence encodes CASSYSGDSGLFF.

The genes are TRBV7-2 and TRBJ1-3; D remains ambiguous. This CDR3 is 16 amino acids long. Looked up from germline, CDR1 is SGHTA and CDR2 is FQGNSA. V lost 5 bases to trimming and J lost 1 base, with 15 bases between them. The CDR3 DNA reads TGTGCCAGCAGCGTCGTTATGGGTCAGTCTGGAAACACCATATATTTT. It translates to CASSVVMGQSGNTIYF.

This clonotype came up a few times. V usage is TRBV6-1 and J usage is TRBJ2-5; tentative D call: TRBD1 (6 bases). V was trimmed by 1 base and J by 5 bases, leaving 20 bases between them. This CDR3 is 17 amino acids long. CDR1 MNHNS and CDR2 SASEGT come from the germline V gene. The CDR3 DNA reads as TGTGCCAGCAGTGAAGTTTCCAGGGGCGGTTTTGGTGAGACCCAGTACTTC. Protein: CASSEVSRGGFGETQYF.

This clonotype is classed as medium-sized. This chain connects TRBV2 to TRBJ2-1; the D is unclear. Looked up from germline, CDR1 is SNHLY and CDR2 is FYNNEI. This CDR3 has 15 residues. The ends were cut back, 2 bases at V and 0 bases at J, with 8 bases in the middle. The CDR3 spells CASSEMGFSYNEQFF. DNA of the CDR3: TGTGCCAGCAGTGAAATGGGTTTCTCCTACAATGAGCAGTTCTTC.